Listed here are 31 T cell receptor beta chains from one sample, sequenced in a study of control samples from healthy donors and cancer patients. Repertoires were generated with immunoSEQ multiplex PCR, while TCRdb's copy carries only in-frame clones and drops some. Of around 30,000 clones listed, about 88% are singletons. Sequenced material: PBMCs. These receptors came from a woman aged 40 to 50 with lung cancer.

The chain has TRBV3-1 (or the pseudogene TRBV3-2) and TRBJ2-7; TRBD2 might be the D (6 bases). CDR3 length equals 15 residues. Germline CDR1 reads LGHDT; CDR2 reads YNNKEL (reference sequence). The ends were cut back, 1 base at V and 1 base at J, with 11 bases in the middle. In DNA, the CDR3 is TGTGCCAGCAGCCAAGTATTTGGGAGGTCCTACGAGCAGTACTTC. Translated, it gives CASSQVFGRSYEQYF.

The V and J genes are TRBV24-1 and TRBJ2-7; D remains unclear. CDR1 and CDR2 (germline): KGHDR, SFDVKD. The CDR3 sequence is 16 residues long. The V end was cut by 7 bases, the J end by 4 bases, with 22 bases between. This CDR3 reads CATRPPCGRRWYEQYF. The CDR3 coding sequence is TGTGCCACCAGACCCCCTTGTGGCCGCCGGTGGTACGAGCAGTACTTC.

V gene TRBV24-1 combines with J gene TRBJ2-6, with D hard to call. V lost 2 bases to trimming and J lost 0 bases, with 1 base between them. The CDR3 is made up of 14 amino acids. Germline lookup yields CDR1 KGHDR and CDR2 SFDVKD. The CDR3 spells CATSDSSGANVLTF. DNA of the CDR3: TGTGCCACCAGTGATTCCTCTGGGGCCAACGTCCTGACTTTC.

V and J are TRBV6-2 or TRBV6-3 and TRBJ1-3; D gene uncertain. The CDR3 totals 13 residues. Germline V CDR1 and CDR2: MNHEY, SVGEGT. Trimming shortened V by 6 bases and J by 4 bases, and 10 bases separated the two germline ends. The CDR3 DNA reads TGTGCCAGCAGCTGGGGTTCCGGAAACACCATATATTTT. It specifies CASSWGSGNTIYF.

The chain links TRBV6-5 to TRBJ1-1; 9 bases agree with TRBD1. There are 14 residues in the CDR3. Looked up from germline, CDR1 is MNHEY and CDR2 is SVGAGI. V shed 6 bases and J 9 bases; nucleotides not matched to a gene: 11. For the CDR3, the DNA is TGTGCCAGCAGCCTCAACCCGGGACAGGGCAAAGCTTTCTTT. It codes for CASSLNPGQGKAFF.

This sequence joins TRBV19 and TRBJ2-1; 12 positions agree with TRBD2. J lost 4 bases, V lost 5 bases, and 3 bases had no gene match. This CDR3 has 15 residues. CDR1 LNHDA and CDR2 SQIVND come from the germline V gene (reference sequence). The chain's CDR3 is CASSFTSGGYNEQFF. The CDR3 DNA reads TGTGCCAGTAGTTTTACTAGCGGGGGGTACAATGAGCAGTTCTTC.

This rearrangement joins TRBV19 to TRBJ1-5; TRBD1 might be the D (6 bases). The germline V gene has CDR1 LNHDA and CDR2 SQIVND (reference sequence). The germline V and J ends were trimmed by 9 bases and 0 bases, with 15 bases remaining between them. CDR3 length: 15 amino acids. DNA of the CDR3: TGTGCCAGCCGCCAACGGGGACATAGCAATCAGCCCCAGCATTTT. Its protein is CASRQRGHSNQPQHF. Together with reference TRBV19 and TRBJ1-5, the CDR3 gives the full variable domain: DGGITQSPKYLFRKEGQNVTLSCEQNLNHDAMYWYRQDPGQGLRLIYYSQIVNDFQKGDIAEGYSVSREKKESFPLTVTSAQKNPTAFYLCASRQRGHSNQPQHFGDGTRLSIL.

The V gene is TRBV6-5, the J gene TRBJ2-3, with 8 positions matching TRBD1. The germline CDR1 and CDR2 sequences are MNHEY and SVGAGI. With 6 bases clipped from V and 2 bases from J, the junction kept 1 base outside the gene matches. This CDR3 comprises 13 residues. This CDR3 reads CASRTGATDTQYF. The CDR3 DNA follows: TGTGCCAGCAGGACAGGGGCCACAGATACGCAGTATTTT.

The rearrangement links TRBV19 to TRBJ1-1; 8 positions agree with TRBD1. CDR3 length: 15 amino acids. J was trimmed by 11 bases and V by 4 bases; bases with no gene match: 15. Per germline, CDR1 LNHDA and CDR2 SQIVND (reference sequence). For the CDR3, the DNA is TGTGCCAGTAGTACCTACTTCGGACAGGGTAACGATGCTTTCTTT. This gives the protein CASSTYFGQGNDAFF.

This rearrangement joins TRBV3-1 (or the pseudogene TRBV3-2) to TRBJ2-2; TRBD2 matches 11 bases. After removal of 4 bases from V and 4 bases from J, the junction contained 11 bases not matched to a gene. This CDR3 has 18 amino acids. Germline V gene lookup returns CDR1 LGHDT and CDR2 YNNKEL (reference sequence). For the CDR3, the DNA is TGTGCCAGCAGCCCCGGACTAGCGGGCCATAGACGCACCGGGGAGCTGTTTTTT. Translation: CASSPGLAGHRRTGELFF.

This clone occurred a few times. V and J are TRBV4-1 and TRBJ1-2; D call uncertain. The V end was cut by 7 bases, the J end by 4 bases, with 7 bases between. In germline, CDR1 is MGHRA, CDR2 YSYEKL. This CDR3 is 11 amino acids long. The CDR3 DNA is TGCGCCAGCACCAACGGCTATGGCTACACCTTC. Encoded protein: CASTNGYGYTF.

The V and J genes are TRBV30 and TRBJ1-3; D gene uncertain. Germline lookup yields CDR1 GTSNPN and CDR2 SVGIG (reference sequence). V lost 0 bases and J 0 bases, leaving 9 bases between the germline ends. The CDR3 runs 15 residues. CDR3 sequence reads: CAWSVPRDSGNTIYF. The CDR3 DNA sequence: TGTGCCTGGAGTGTACCCCGAGACTCTGGAAACACCATATATTTT.

The genes are TRBV5-5 and TRBJ2-7; TRBD1 aligns across 7 bases. Germline values: CDR1 SGHKS, CDR2 YYEKEE (reference sequence). J gave up 8 bases and V 3 bases, and 26 bases lay outside the gene matches. The CDR3 extends over 19 amino acids. The CDR3: CASSSRDRDSYESPGQQYF. For the CDR3, the DNA is TGTGCCAGCAGCTCCCGGGACAGAGATTCCTACGAGTCCCCTGGACAGCAGTACTTC.

V gene TRBV7-3 combines with J gene TRBJ1-6, with D maybe TRBD1 (5 bases). Germline assignment: CDR1 SGHTA and CDR2 FQGTGA. CDR3 length equals 15 residues. The V and J ends lost 2 bases and 7 bases respectively, with 12 bases between them. For the CDR3, the DNA is TGTGCCAGCAGCTTATCGGCAGAGGGGAATTCACCCCTCCACTTT. Translated, it gives CASSLSAEGNSPLHF.

This chain connects TRBV7-9 to TRBJ1-1; the D is unclear. Per germline, CDR1 SEHNR and CDR2 FQNEAQ (reference sequence). The ends were cut back, 1 base at V and 0 bases at J, with 9 bases in the middle. This CDR3 is built from 15 residues. The CDR3 DNA sequence: TGTGCCAGCAGCTTAGAAGGTTTCCTGAACACTGAAGCTTTCTTT. It is translated as CASSLEGFLNTEAFF.

The gene calls are TRBV5-1 and TRBJ2-1; the D is unclear. The germline V gene has CDR1 SGHRS and CDR2 YFSETQ. This CDR3 contains 14 residues. Trimming shortened V by 4 bases and J by 0 bases, and 8 bases separated the two germline ends. The CDR3 nucleotides read TGCGCCAGCAGCCTCGGCAACTCCTACAATGAGCAGTTCTTC. Translation gives CASSLGNSYNEQFF.

This clone came up once. The identical CDR3 is also encoded by other nucleotide sequences in the sample. The gene calls are TRBV29-1 and TRBJ1-2; 11 positions agree with TRBD1. CDR1 and CDR2 (germline): SQVTM, ANQGSEA. The CDR3 runs to 13 residues. Germline trimming cut 6 bases from V and 3 bases from J; bases unmatched to any gene: 3. The CDR3 DNA sequence: TGCAGCGTCGGACAGGGGGCGGACTATGGCTACACCTTC. Its protein product is CSVGQGADYGYTF.

V gene TRBV2 combines with J gene TRBJ1-1; a possible D gene is TRBD1 (6 bases). The germline V gene encodes CDR1 SNHLY and CDR2 FYNNEI. Trimming took 4 bases from V and 0 from J, leaving 9 bases between them. This CDR3 region has 14 residues. The CDR3 sequence: CASSVGQLNTEAFF. The CDR3 DNA reads as TGTGCCAGCAGTGTCGGACAGCTGAACACTGAAGCTTTCTTT.

V and J are TRBV5-1 and TRBJ1-2; 8 nucleotides line up with TRBD1. Germline CDR1 reads SGHRS; CDR2 reads YFSETQ. The CDR3 covers 14 residues. V trimming: 3 bases; J trimming: 3 bases; junction bases outside the gene matches: 4. The CDR3 reads CASSSWTGHYGYTF. The CDR3 DNA sequence: TGCGCCAGCAGCTCATGGACAGGGCACTATGGCTACACCTTC.

The V and J genes are TRBV21-1 and TRBJ2-3; TRBD2, as called in the table, went unchecked against the DNA. TRBV21-1 is flagged as a pseudogene. The CDR3 is 17 residues long. The CDR3 loop reads CASSKEGTSPSTDTQYF. The DNA for the CDR3 is TGTGCCAGCAGCAAAGAGGGGACTAGCCCTAGCACAGATACGCAGTATTTT.

The chain has TRBV27 and TRBJ2-5; 8 bases line up with TRBD2. Germline-derived CDR1 and CDR2 are MNHEY and SMNVEV (reference sequence). CDR3 length: 14 amino acids. Trimming cost V 2 bases and J 5 bases; bases outside gene matches: 4. The CDR3 is CASSLGGGSETQYF. CDR3 sequence (DNA): TGTGCCAGCAGTTTAGGCGGGGGGTCGGAGACCCAGTACTTC.

This chain joins TRBV4-3 and TRBJ2-7, with D uncertain. V lost 2 bases to trimming and J lost 5 bases, with 13 bases between them. CDR1 and CDR2 from the germline V gene are LGHNA and YSLEER. The length of the CDR3 is 14 residues. The CDR3 sequence: CASSQRWDQDEQYF. The CDR3 nucleotides read TGCGCCAGCAGCCAAAGATGGGATCAGGACGAGCAGTACTTC.

A remark on this clone: Within the sample, other DNA sequences also encode this same CDR3. The rearrangement joins TRBV28 to TRBJ1-1; weak D call: TRBD1 (5 bases). V was cut by 8 bases and J by 3 bases, with 7 bases left in between. The CDR3 spans 11 residues. Germline CDR1 and CDR2: MDHEN and SYDVKM. The CDR3 region is CASSGDTEAFF. DNA of the CDR3: TGTGCCAGCTCGGGGGACACTGAAGCTTTCTTT.

This chain joins TRBV9 and TRBJ2-1; TRBD2 matches at 8 bases. The ends lost 4 bases at V and 7 bases at J; junction bases unmatched: 13. In germline, CDR1 is SGDLS, CDR2 YYNGEE. The CDR3 contains 16 residues. CDR3 region: CASSTRSLAVWNEQFF. The CDR3 DNA reads as TGTGCCAGCAGCACTCGCTCACTAGCGGTGTGGAATGAGCAGTTCTTC.

The rearrangement joins TRBV5-1 to TRBJ1-1; TRBD1 matches at 8 bases. After removal of 2 bases from V and 1 base from J, the junction contained 1 base not matched to a gene. Germline V gene data show CDR1 as SGHRS and CDR2 as YFSETQ. The CDR3 contains 14 residues. CDR3 residues: CASSLGTGNTEAFF. The CDR3 nucleotides are TGCGCCAGCAGCTTAGGGACAGGGAACACTGAAGCTTTCTTT. The full variable domain, rest sourced from reference TRBV5-1 and TRBJ1-1, is KAGVTQTPRYLIKTRGQQVTLSCSPISGHRSVSWYQQTPGQGLQFLFEYFSETQRNKGNFPGRFSGRQFSNSRSEMNVSTLELGDSALYLCASSLGTGNTEAFFGQGTRLTVV.

The V call is TRBV11-3, the J call TRBJ2-7; possible D gene TRBD2, 6 bases. The CDR3 loop spans 13 amino acids. Germline V gives CDR1 SGHNT, CDR2 YENEEA. Trimming cost V 4 bases and J 4 bases, with 11 bases left between them. CDR3 nucleotides: TGTGCCAGCAGCTCCTACGCGGGATACGAGCAGTACTTC. Amino acids: CASSSYAGYEQYF. Looking up the rest from reference TRBV11-3 and TRBJ2-7 gives the full variable domain: EAGVVQSPRYKIIEKKQPVAFWCNPISGHNTLYWYLQNLGQGPELLIRYENEEAVDDSQLPKDRFSAERLKGVDSTLKIQPAELGDSAVYLCASSSYAGYEQYFGPGTRLTVT.

This clone was observed once. The chain uses TRBV7-3 and TRBJ2-1, with 11 bases matching TRBD2. In germline, CDR1 is SGHTA, CDR2 FQGTGA. The V and J ends lost 2 bases and 9 bases, in that order; junction bases with no gene match: 9. The CDR3 runs to 16 residues. CDR3: CASSLGLAGGLGEQFF. DNA of the CDR3: TGTGCCAGCAGCTTAGGGCTAGCGGGGGGCCTCGGTGAGCAGTTCTTC.

The gene calls are TRBV7-2 and TRBJ1-4; a weak D match, TRBD1 (5 bases). This CDR3 comprises 15 residues. Germline CDR1 is SGHTA and CDR2 is FQGNSA. V shed 5 bases and J shed 2 bases, with 12 bases lying between them. CDR3 DNA: TGTGCCAGCAGCGCGACCGGGGGGACTAATGAAAAACTGTTTTTT. Its translation is CASSATGGTNEKLFF.

The chain links TRBV20-1 to TRBJ1-5; D gene unclear. The CDR3 contains 15 residues. Trimming removed 3 bases at V and 0 bases at J, with 12 bases between. From germline, CDR1 is DFQATT and CDR2 SNEGSKA (reference sequence). The CDR3 sequence is CSASLAHYSNQPQHF. The CDR3 DNA reads as TGCAGTGCTAGTCTTGCACATTATAGCAATCAGCCCCAGCATTTT.

V usage is TRBV11-3 and J usage is TRBJ2-7; maybe TRBD2 (5 bases). Germline lookup yields CDR1 SGHNT and CDR2 YENEEA. This CDR3 comprises 14 residues. Deletions cut 5 bases from V and 0 bases from J, with 11 bases between. This CDR3 reads CASSAYSGSYEQYF. In DNA form, the CDR3 reads TGTGCCAGCAGCGCATACAGCGGCTCCTACGAGCAGTACTTC.

The gene calls are TRBV5-6 and TRBJ1-5; D unresolved. The CDR3 spans 14 residues. V gave up 0 bases and J gave up 7 bases, with 11 bases separating them. CDR1 is SGHDT, CDR2 YYEEEE, per germline. CDR3 sequence (DNA): TGTGCCAGCAGCTTGGGACCGACGGACCAGCCCCAGCATTTT. It yields the protein CASSLGPTDQPQHF.